This T cell receptor (beta chain) was captured in a study of OX40 agonist ivuxolimab in advanced cancers. Notes on the research overall: Ivuxolimab was a fully human IgG2 agonistic monoclonal antibody targeting the costimulatory receptor OX40 (CD134). Intravenous ivuxolimab was administered to patients every 2 weeks at six dose levels: 0.01, 0.1, 0.3, 1.5, 3 and 10 mg/kg. Of the 50 to 55 dose-escalation patients, hepatocellular carcinoma was present in roughly 19, melanoma in approximately 15, renal cell carcinoma in 9 and head and neck cancer in 9. In the dose-escalation cohort, 82.7% of patients were male, and the mean age was approximately 60 years, with a range of roughly 23 to 85. Patients were allowed to have had prior anti-PD-1, anti-PD-L1 or anti-CTLA-4 therapy, and 30% to 50% of the dose-escalation patients had previously received checkpoint inhibitors. Partial responses were achieved by three dose-escalation patients, of whom one had hepatocellular carcinoma and two had cutaneous melanoma. The point of sequencing TCRbeta in the periphery was to test whether ivuxolimab changed TCR sequence diversity and drove clonal T-cell expansion. The paper covers the monotherapy dose-escalation part of the phase I ivuxolimab trial, which included N of about 50 patients. On the study overall, not on this receptor specifically: After ivuxolimab, CD8+ T cells had more expanded clones than CD4+ T cells on average. Low levels of normalized T-cell clonal expansion were also seen in some patients who did not respond. In the 0.1-3.0 mg/kg groups, partial responders had among the lowest normalized peripheral clonal expansion, particularly in CD8+ T cells. Which antigens the clonally expanded peripheral T cells were specific for was not determined. Clonal expansion of both CD4+ and CD8+ blood T cells was observed from baseline to week 6 at doses 0.1 to 3.0 mg/kg.

Patients with autoimmune disease history or receiving systemic immunosuppression were excluded from the trial. Peripheral blood for TCR sequencing was collected from all dose cohorts at baseline, on cycle 4 day 1, and on cycle 7 day 1. Samples came from an open-label, multicenter, first-in-human phase I dose-escalation trial of ivuxolimab. Adults with locally advanced or metastatic melanoma, renal cell carcinoma, hepatocellular carcinoma or head and neck squamous cell carcinoma were enrolled in the trial. CD4+ and CD8+ T cells were sorted separately from peripheral blood before TCR sequencing. Comments on this clone: Which antigen it targets is not known. There are no base qualities to consult, and no much larger clone falls within one base.

Relative to germline, V is missing 4 bases and J is missing 4 bases, with 8 bases of the junction outside any gene match. According to the germline V gene, CDR1 reads KGHSH and CDR2 reads LQKENI. The CDR3 goes from the cysteine to the phenylalanine over 16 residues. Only CDR3 DNA is held: 48 bases, read in frame from base 1. For sequencing of the TCRbeta CDR3 region, genomic DNA was extracted from the sorted cells. The immunoSEQ Assay was used to sequence the TCRbeta CDR3 regions. This is the immuneACCESS table as TCRdb keeps it, with only in-frame sequences that have V and J called. A part of the clones is gone; compared with another copy, unresolved V genes explain less than half, and the rest is unexplained. For this sample there are 45,000 to 65,000 clones; 85% to 90% appear just once. The ten largest clonotypes hold around 9.9% of the sample.

The clonotype comes from an adult with an advanced solid tumor such as melanoma, head and neck, liver or kidney cancer. The rearranged segments are TRBV18 and TRBJ1-2; TRBD1 matches 11 bases in the middle. The material sequenced was CD4+ or CD8+ T cells sorted from blood, taken in a trial of the OX40 agonist ivuxolimab. The CDR3 protein sequence reads: CASSRSGTGGSYGYTF. Here is the DNA: TGTGCCAGCTCACGCTCCGGGACAGGGGGGAGCTATGGCTACACCTTC.